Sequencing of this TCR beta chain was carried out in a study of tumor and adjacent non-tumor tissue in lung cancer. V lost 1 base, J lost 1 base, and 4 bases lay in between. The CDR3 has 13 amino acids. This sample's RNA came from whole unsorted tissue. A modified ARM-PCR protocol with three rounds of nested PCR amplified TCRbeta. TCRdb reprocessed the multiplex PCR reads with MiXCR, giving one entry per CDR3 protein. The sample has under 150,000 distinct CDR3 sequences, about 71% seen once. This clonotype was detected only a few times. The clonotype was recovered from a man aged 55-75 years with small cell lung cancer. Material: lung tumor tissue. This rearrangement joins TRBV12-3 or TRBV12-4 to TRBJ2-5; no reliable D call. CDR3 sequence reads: CASSLGAQETQYF. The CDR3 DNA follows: TGTGCCAGCAGTTTAGGGGCCCAAGAGACCCAGTACTTC.